A selection of T cell receptor beta chains follows, all from one sample in a study of T cells in localized non-small cell lung cancer. Repertoires were generated with immunoSEQ multiplex PCR, while TCRdb's copy carries only in-frame clones and drops some. This sample has about 23,000 clones, with 70% to 90% found just once. The starting material was peripheral blood mononuclear cells, obtained before any cancer treatment. Every receptor here comes from a woman aged 35 to 75 with stage III lung adenocarcinoma. The CDR3 runs from the conserved cysteine through the conserved F or W. D genes are given only for firm matches. Clone size appears in some rows only: once, few, many, or a class for an expanded clone.

.	.	TRBV19	TRBJ1-2	CASSIDPKGYYGYTF	TGTGCCAGTAGTATAGATCCTAAGGGGTACTATGGCTACACCTTC
.	.	TRBV7-3	TRBJ2-3	CASSLGGGRDTDTQYF	TGTGCCAGCAGCTTAGGTGGGGGACGGGACACAGATACGCAGTATTTT
.	.	TRBV7-9	TRBJ2-7	CASSLTYLHEQYF	TGTGCCAGCAGCTTAACATATCTCCACGAGCAGTACTTC
.	.	TRBV10-3	TRBJ2-7	CAISAGQGTYEQYF	TGTGCCATCAGTGCCGGACAAGGCACCTACGAGCAGTACTTC
once	TRBD1	TRBV5-6	TRBJ1-1	CASSLGLGQGVGNTEAFF	TGTGCCAGCAGCTTGGGCCTCGGGCAGGGGGTTGGCAACACTGAAGCTTTCTTT
.	.	TRBV7-3	TRBJ2-3	CASSPAESTDTQYF	TGTGCCAGCAGCCCCGCCGAGAGCACAGATACGCAGTATTTT
.	TRBD2	TRBV2	TRBJ2-4	CASSASGVAKNIQYF	TGTGCCAGCAGTGCTAGCGGAGTAGCCAAAAACATTCAGTACTTC
.	TRBD1	TRBV5-4	TRBJ2-5	CASSLGGTGRETQYF	TGTGCCAGCAGCTTGGGGGGGACAGGGAGGGAGACCCAGTACTTC
.	.	TRBV11-2	TRBJ2-7	CASSLAMTSYEQYF	TGTGCCAGCAGCTTAGCGATGACTAGCTACGAGCAGTACTTC
.	.	TRBV30	TRBJ1-2	CAWSVEADYGYTF	TGTGCCTGGAGTGTTGAAGCTGACTATGGCTACACCTTC
.	.	TRBV9	TRBJ2-3	CASSVDGVTTDTQYF	TGTGCCAGCAGCGTTGATGGGGTGACCACAGATACGCAGTATTTT
few	.	TRBV5-6	TRBJ2-2	CASSLRVNTGELFF	TGTGCCAGCAGCCTTCGGGTCAACACCGGGGAGCTGTTTTTT
.	TRBD1	TRBV4-3	TRBJ1-1	CASSPWTGGTEAFF	TGCGCCAGCAGCCCTTGGACAGGGGGCACTGAAGCTTTCTTT
.	.	TRBV5-5	TRBJ1-4	CASSRVGSSTNEKLFF	TGTGCCAGCAGCAGGGTTGGCAGTTCAACTAATGAAAAACTGTTTTTT
.	.	TRBV2	TRBJ1-5	CASRPQTVNQPQHF	TGTGCCAGCAGACCCCAGACAGTCAATCAGCCCCAGCATTTT
once	TRBD2	TRBV25-1	TRBJ2-3	CASSEYGTTTMDAQYF	TGTGCCAGCAGTGAATATGGGACTACCACAATGGATGCGCAGTATTTT
.	.	TRBV7-9	TRBJ1-2	CASSLDHGDYGYTF	TGTGCCAGCAGCTTAGACCACGGGGACTATGGCTACACCTTC
.	TRBD1	TRBV6-1	TRBJ1-2	CASVGSQGGYGYTF	TGTGCCAGCGTAGGTAGCCAGGGGGGTTATGGCTACACCTTC
.	TRBD2	TRBV18	TRBJ2-7	CASSRSTSGRVEQYF	TGTGCCAGCTCACGATCTACTAGCGGGAGAGTTGAGCAGTACTTC
.	.	TRBV11-2	TRBJ2-1	CASSFLARGEQFF	TGTGCCAGCAGCTTCCTAGCGCGAGGGGAGCAGTTCTTC
.	.	TRBV28	TRBJ2-7	CASSLPMGAVVYEQYF	TGTGCCAGCAGTTTACCTATGGGGGCAGTTGTGTACGAGCAGTACTTC
.	.	TRBV5-8	TRBJ2-1	CASSLDDSSYNEQFF	TGTGCCAGCAGCTTGGACGATAGCTCCTACAATGAGCAGTTCTTC
.	TRBD1	TRBV19	TRBJ2-2	CASSSEGQRNTGELFF	TGTGCCAGTAGTTCCGAGGGACAGAGGAACACCGGGGAGCTGTTTTTT
.	.	TRBV5-1	TRBJ1-1	CASSRQQGTEAFF	TGCGCCAGCAGCCGTCAACAGGGCACTGAAGCTTTCTTT
.	TRBD1	TRBV6-5	TRBJ1-4	CASTGQGYNEKLFF	TGTGCCAGCACAGGACAGGGCTACAATGAAAAACTGTTTTTT
.	.	TRBV6-5	TRBJ2-1	CASTSTGFSYNEQFF	TGTGCCAGCACCTCGACAGGTTTCTCCTACAATGAGCAGTTCTTC
.	TRBD2	TRBV4-1	TRBJ2-5	CASSQVPASGGVQETQYF	TGCGCCAGCAGCCAAGTACCGGCTAGCGGGGGCGTACAAGAGACCCAGTACTTC
.	TRBD2	TRBV15	TRBJ2-1	CATSRASGPYNEQFF	TGTGCCACCAGTAGAGCTAGCGGCCCCTACAATGAGCAGTTCTTC
.	.	TRBV2	TRBJ1-1	CASSDGGHGTEAFF	TGTGCCAGCAGTGACGGGGGGCATGGGACTGAAGCTTTCTTT
.	.	TRBV10-3	TRBJ1-2	CAISESGGSGYTF	TGTGCCATCAGTGAGTCGGGTGGCTCTGGCTACACCTTC
.	TRBD1	TRBV10-2	TRBJ1-5	CASSLGQRGNQPQHF	TGCGCCAGCAGCTTGGGACAGAGAGGCAATCAGCCCCAGCATTTT
.	.	TRBV14	TRBJ2-7	CASSQGISYEQYF	TGTGCCAGCAGCCAAGGCATCTCCTACGAGCAGTACTTC
.	.	TRBV6-1	TRBJ1-3	CASTLRRSTGNTIYF	TGTGCCAGCACGCTCAGGAGAAGTACTGGAAACACCATATATTTT
.	TRBD1	TRBV30	TRBJ2-1	CAWTHPLGRDRGPRGQFF	TGTGCCTGGACCCATCCCCTCGGCCGGGACAGGGGCCCCCGTGGGCAGTTCTTC
.	.	TRBV6-6	TRBJ2-3	CASSYSGVPATDTQYF	TGTGCCAGCAGTTACTCGGGGGTCCCTGCCACAGATACGCAGTATTTT
.	.	TRBV18	TRBJ1-5	CASSPPQSVNSNQPQHF	TGTGCCAGCTCACCACCCCAGAGCGTTAATAGCAATCAGCCCCAGCATTTT
.	.	TRBV5-6	TRBJ1-6	CASRPRGSSYNSPLHF	TGTGCCAGCAGACCACGTGGCAGCTCCTATAATTCACCCCTCCACTTT
.	.	TRBV19	TRBJ1-2	CASSIQSGAATNYGYTF	TGTGCCAGTAGTATCCAATCCGGAGCAGCAACTAACTATGGCTACACCTTC
.	.	TRBV4-2	TRBJ1-4	CASSPSVWGKLFF	TGTGCCAGCAGCCCCTCTGTTTGGGGAAAACTGTTTTTT
.	.	TRBV19	TRBJ1-4	CASSDRGGNEKLFF	TGTGCCAGTAGTGACCGGGGGGGGAATGAAAAACTGTTTTTT
few	.	TRBV7-2	TRBJ1-2	CASTNDRRKSGYTF	TGTGCCAGCACTAATGACAGAAGGAAAAGTGGCTACACCTTC
.	.	TRBV13	TRBJ2-4	CASSLGRGNIQYF	TGTGCCAGCAGCTTAGGACGGGGAAACATTCAGTACTTC
.	.	TRBV7-2	TRBJ2-1	CASSSGGASYNEQFF	TGTGCCAGCAGCTCTGGGGGGGCTTCCTACAATGAGCAGTTCTTC
.	.	TRBV6-1	TRBJ2-1	CASSEVGYDYNEQFF	TGTGCCAGCAGTGAAGTAGGGTATGACTACAATGAGCAGTTCTTC
.	.	TRBV14	TRBJ1-3	CASSLRLPGNTIYF	TGTGCCAGCAGCTTAAGACTGCCAGGAAACACCATATATTTT